This T cell receptor beta chain appears in the sequencing data of a study of T cell responses to AZD1222 COVID-19 vaccine. General study results and limits: No day 14 peak samples; only post-peak repertoires were characterized. Among the donors, most were white British and more were female, and clonal diversity was possibly underestimated.

Of note for this clone: The antigen is undetermined.

Produced via immunoSEQ multiplex PCR; TCRdb's table is partial and in-frame only. This table has roughly 150,000 clones, around 90% appearing once. Germline CDR1 reads MDHEN; CDR2 reads SYDVKM. There are 13 residues in the CDR3. V lost 7 bases, J lost 8 bases, and 5 bases stayed unmatched. The J gene is TRBJ1-4, the V gene TRBV28, with 9 bases aligning to TRBD1. Material: peripheral blood, obtained 28 days after the second AZD1222 dose. This TCR came from an adult who received the AZD1222 COVID-19 vaccine. The CDR3 reads CASTGQGLEKLFF. The CDR3 DNA is TGTGCCAGCACAGGACAGGGGTTAGAAAAACTGTTTTTT.